This TCR beta chain was captured by sequencing in a study of blood T cell repertoires in COVID-19. Study at large: PBMCs, B-cell-depleted T cells, or T cells provided the cDNA or gDNA that made up the material.

The CDR3 is 19 amino acids. The germline CDR1 and CDR2 sequences are LGHDT and YNNKEL (reference sequence). V lost 1 base to trimming and J lost 4 bases; unmatched junction nucleotides: 16. Cohort allocation depended upon clinical history that participants reported. The authors' processing: Estimation of nucleated cell counts relied on the amplification of reference gene primers. Generated by immunoSEQ multiplex PCR, the TCRdb table keeps only in-frame clones and is missing some. V, J and clone size were drawn from that table, and D and trimming were deduced from the DNA. The table includes over 250,000 clones, 75% to 90% detected once.

The source material was PBMCs or T cells enriched from blood (not recorded which). This chain links TRBV3-1 (or the pseudogene TRBV3-2) with TRBJ2-1, with TRBD2 identical over 7 bases. The TCR was taken from a man aged 35-49 years who had recovered from COVID-19. CDR3 in amino acids: CASSQGKSGGPRLYNEQFF. The CDR3 nucleotides read TGTGCCAGCAGCCAAGGAAAATCGGGGGGACCTCGTCTTTACAATGAGCAGTTCTTC.